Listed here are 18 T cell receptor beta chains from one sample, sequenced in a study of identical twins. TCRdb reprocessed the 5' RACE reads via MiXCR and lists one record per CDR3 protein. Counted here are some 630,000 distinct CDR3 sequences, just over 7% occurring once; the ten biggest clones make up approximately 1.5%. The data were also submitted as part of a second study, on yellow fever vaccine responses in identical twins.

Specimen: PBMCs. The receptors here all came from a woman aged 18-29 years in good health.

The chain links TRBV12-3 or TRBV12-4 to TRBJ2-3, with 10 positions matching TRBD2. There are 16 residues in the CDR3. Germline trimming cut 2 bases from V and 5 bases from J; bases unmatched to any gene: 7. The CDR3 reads CASSLKSGRALDTQYF. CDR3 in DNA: TGTGCCAGCAGTTTAAAGAGCGGGAGGGCCCTAGATACGCAGTATTTT.

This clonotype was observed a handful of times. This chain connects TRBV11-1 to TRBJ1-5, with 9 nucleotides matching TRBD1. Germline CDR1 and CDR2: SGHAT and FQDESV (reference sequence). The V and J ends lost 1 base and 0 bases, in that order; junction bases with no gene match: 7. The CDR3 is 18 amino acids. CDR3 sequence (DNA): TGTGCCAGCAGCTTAGAGGGGACAGGGAAGCCTAGCAATCAGCCCCAGCATTTT. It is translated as CASSLEGTGKPSNQPQHF.

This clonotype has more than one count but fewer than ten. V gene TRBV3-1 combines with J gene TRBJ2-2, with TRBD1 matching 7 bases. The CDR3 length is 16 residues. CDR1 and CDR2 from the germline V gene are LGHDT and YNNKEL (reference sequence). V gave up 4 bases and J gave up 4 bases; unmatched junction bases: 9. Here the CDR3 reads CASSPRPTGSTGELFF. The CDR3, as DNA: TGTGCCAGCAGCCCCCGCCCGACAGGGAGCACCGGGGAGCTGTTTTTT.

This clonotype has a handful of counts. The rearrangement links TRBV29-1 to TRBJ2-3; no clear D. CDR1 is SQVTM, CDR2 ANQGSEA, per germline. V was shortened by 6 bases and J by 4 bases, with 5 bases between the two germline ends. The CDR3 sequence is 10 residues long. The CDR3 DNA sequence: TGCAGCGTCCTAGCAGATACGCAGTATTTT. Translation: CSVLADTQYF.

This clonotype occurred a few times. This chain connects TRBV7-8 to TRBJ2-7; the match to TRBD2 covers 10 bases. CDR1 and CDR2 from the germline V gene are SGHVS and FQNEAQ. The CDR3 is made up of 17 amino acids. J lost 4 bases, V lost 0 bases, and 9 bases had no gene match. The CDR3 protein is CASSLALTSGKRYEQYF. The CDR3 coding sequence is TGTGCCAGCAGCTTAGCCTTAACTAGCGGGAAGCGGTACGAGCAGTACTTC.

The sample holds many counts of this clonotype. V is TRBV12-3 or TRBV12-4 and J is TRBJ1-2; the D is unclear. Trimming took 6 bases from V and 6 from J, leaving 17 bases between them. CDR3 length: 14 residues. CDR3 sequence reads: CASSGGHLTHGYTF. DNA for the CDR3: TGTGCCAGCAGCGGAGGGCACCTCACTCATGGCTACACCTTC.

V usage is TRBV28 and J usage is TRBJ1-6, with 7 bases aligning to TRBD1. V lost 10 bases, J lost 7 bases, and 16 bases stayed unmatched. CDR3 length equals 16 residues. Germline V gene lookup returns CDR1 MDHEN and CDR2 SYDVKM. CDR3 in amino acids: CATTTPPGQQNSPLHF. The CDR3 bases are TGTGCCACCACTACTCCGCCGGGACAGCAAAATTCACCCCTCCACTTT.

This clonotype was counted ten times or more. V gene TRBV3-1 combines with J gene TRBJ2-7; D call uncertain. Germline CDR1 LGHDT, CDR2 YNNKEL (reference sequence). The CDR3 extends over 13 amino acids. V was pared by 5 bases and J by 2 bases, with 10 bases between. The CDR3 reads CASSSFGPYEQYF. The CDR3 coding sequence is TGTGCCAGCAGCTCCTTCGGGCCCTACGAGCAGTACTTC.

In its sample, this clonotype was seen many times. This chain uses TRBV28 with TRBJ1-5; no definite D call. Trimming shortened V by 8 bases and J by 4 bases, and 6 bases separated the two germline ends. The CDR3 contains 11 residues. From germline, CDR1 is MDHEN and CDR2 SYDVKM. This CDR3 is CASSGNQPQHF. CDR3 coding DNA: TGTGCCAGCTCTGGTAATCAGCCCCAGCATTTT.

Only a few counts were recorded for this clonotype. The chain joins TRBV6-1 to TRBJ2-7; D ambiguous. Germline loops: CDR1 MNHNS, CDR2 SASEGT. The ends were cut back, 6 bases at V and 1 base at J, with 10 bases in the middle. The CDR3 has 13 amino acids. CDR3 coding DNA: TGTGCCAGCAGGAAACCGGGTTCCTACGAGCAGTACTTC. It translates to CASRKPGSYEQYF.

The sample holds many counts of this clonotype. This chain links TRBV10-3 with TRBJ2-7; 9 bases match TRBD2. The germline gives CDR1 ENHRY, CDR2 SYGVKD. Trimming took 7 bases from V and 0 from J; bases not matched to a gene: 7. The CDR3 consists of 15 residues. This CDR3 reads CAIKANSGSSYEQYF. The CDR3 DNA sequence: TGTGCCATCAAGGCTAATAGCGGGAGCTCCTACGAGCAGTACTTC.

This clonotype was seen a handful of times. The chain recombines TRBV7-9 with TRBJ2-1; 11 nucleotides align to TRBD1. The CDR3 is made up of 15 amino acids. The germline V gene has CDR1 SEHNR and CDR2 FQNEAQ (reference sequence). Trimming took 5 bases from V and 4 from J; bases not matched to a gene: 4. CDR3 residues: CASSRGQGAYNEQFF. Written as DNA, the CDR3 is TGTGCCAGCAGCCGCGGACAGGGGGCATACAATGAGCAGTTCTTC.

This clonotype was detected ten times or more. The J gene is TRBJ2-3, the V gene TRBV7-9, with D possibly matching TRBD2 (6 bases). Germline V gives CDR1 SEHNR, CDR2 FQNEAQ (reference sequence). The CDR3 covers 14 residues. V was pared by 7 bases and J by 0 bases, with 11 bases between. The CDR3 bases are TGTGCCAGCACTGGGAGGCCGAGCACAGATACGCAGTATTTT. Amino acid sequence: CASTGRPSTDTQYF.

The chain's CDR3 is CASSQGASGRYRNEQFF. The CDR3, as DNA: TGTGCCAGCAGCCAGGGGGCTAGCGGGAGGTATAGGAATGAGCAGTTCTTC. The V call is TRBV3-1, the J call TRBJ2-1, with 11 bases fitting TRBD2. CDR3 length: 17 amino acids. Germline V gives CDR1 LGHDT, CDR2 YNNKEL (reference sequence). V was pared by 3 bases and J by 7 bases, with 11 bases of the junction left unmatched.

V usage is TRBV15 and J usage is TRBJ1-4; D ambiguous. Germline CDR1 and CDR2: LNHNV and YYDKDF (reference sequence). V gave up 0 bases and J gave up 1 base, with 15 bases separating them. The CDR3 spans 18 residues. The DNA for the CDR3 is TGTGCCACCAGCAGAGATAAAGGGTCGCTCAGAACTAATGAAAAACTGTTTTTT. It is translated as CATSRDKGSLRTNEKLFF.

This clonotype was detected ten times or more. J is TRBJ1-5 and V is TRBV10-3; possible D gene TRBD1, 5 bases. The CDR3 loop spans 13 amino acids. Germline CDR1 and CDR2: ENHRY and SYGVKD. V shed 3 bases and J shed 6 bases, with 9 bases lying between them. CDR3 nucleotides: TGTGCCATCAGTGACAGGGTGAGTCAGCCCCAGCATTTT. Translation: CAISDRVSQPQHF.

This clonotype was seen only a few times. The CDR3 here is CAISETSSSYNEQFF. CDR3 nucleotides: TGTGCCATCAGTGAAACATCGAGCTCCTACAATGAGCAGTTCTTC. The gene calls are TRBV10-3 and TRBJ2-1; D is undetermined. The CDR3 runs 15 residues. V was cut by 3 bases and J by 0 bases, with 9 bases left in between. Per the germline V gene, CDR1 is ENHRY and CDR2 is SYGVKD.

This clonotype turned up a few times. The CDR3 spells CASRTDGASTDTQYF. CDR3 nucleotides: TGTGCCAGCAGGACAGACGGAGCCAGCACAGATACGCAGTATTTT. This rearrangement joins TRBV6-1 to TRBJ2-3, with D maybe TRBD1 (5 bases). This CDR3 is 15 amino acids long. V lost 6 bases to trimming and J lost 0 bases, with 13 bases between them. Germline-derived CDR1 and CDR2 are MNHNS and SASEGT.